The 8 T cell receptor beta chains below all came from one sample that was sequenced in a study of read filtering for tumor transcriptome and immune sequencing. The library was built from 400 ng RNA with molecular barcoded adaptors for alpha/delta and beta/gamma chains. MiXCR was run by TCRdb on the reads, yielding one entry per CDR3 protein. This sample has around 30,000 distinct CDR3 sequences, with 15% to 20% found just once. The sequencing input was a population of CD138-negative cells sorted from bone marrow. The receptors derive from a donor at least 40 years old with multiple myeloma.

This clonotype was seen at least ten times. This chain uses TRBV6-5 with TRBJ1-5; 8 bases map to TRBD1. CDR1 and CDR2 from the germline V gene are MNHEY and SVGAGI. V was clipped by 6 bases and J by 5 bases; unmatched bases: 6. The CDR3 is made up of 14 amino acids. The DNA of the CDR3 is TGTGCCAGCAGACCCACAGGGGGTCATCAGCCCCAGCATTTT. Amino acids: CASRPTGGHQPQHF.

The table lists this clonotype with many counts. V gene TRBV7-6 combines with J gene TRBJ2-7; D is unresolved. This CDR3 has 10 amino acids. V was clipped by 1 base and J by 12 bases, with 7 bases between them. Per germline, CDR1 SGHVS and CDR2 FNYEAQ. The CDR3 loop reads CASSLDRRYF. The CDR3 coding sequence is TGTGCCAGCAGCTTAGACCGGCGGTACTTC.

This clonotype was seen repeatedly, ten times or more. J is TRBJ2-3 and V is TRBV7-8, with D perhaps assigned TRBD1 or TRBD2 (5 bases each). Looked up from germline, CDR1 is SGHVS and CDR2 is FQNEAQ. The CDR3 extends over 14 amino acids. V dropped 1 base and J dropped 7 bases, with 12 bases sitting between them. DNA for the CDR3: TGTGCCAGCAGCTTAGTTGGGGACGTTTATACGCAGTATTTT. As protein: CASSLVGDVYTQYF.

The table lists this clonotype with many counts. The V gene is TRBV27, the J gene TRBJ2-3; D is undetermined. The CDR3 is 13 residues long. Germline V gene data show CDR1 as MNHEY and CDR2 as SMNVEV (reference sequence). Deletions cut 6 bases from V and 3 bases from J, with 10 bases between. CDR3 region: CASSRTLTDTQYF. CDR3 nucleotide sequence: TGTGCCAGCAGCAGGACGCTTACAGATACGCAGTATTTT.

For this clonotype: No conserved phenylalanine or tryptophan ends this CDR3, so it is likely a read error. The CDR3 region is CAWGLGTEREGNQPQHL. The CDR3 region has the DNA TGTGCCTGGGGACTTGGGACAGAAAGAGAGGGCAATCAGCCCCAGCATCTT. J is TRBJ1-5 and V is TRBV30; the match to TRBD1 covers 7 bases. The germline gives CDR1 GTSNPN, CDR2 SVGIG (reference sequence). With V trimmed by 5 bases and J by 2 bases, 15 bases remained unmatched. CDR3 size: 17 residues.

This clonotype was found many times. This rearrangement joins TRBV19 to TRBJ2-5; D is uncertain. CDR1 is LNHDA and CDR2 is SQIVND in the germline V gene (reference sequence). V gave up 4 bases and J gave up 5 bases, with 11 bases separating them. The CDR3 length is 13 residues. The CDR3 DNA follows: TGTGCCAGTAGTAGGGTGGCCTTTGAGACCCAGTACTTC. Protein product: CASSRVAFETQYF.

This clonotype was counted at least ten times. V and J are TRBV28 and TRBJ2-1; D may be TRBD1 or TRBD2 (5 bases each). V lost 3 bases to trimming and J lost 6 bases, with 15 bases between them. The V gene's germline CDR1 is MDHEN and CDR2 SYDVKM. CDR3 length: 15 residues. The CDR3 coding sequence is TGTGCCAGCAGTTTTCCCGGGGCGTACACCAATGAGCAGTTCTTC. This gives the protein CASSFPGAYTNEQFF.

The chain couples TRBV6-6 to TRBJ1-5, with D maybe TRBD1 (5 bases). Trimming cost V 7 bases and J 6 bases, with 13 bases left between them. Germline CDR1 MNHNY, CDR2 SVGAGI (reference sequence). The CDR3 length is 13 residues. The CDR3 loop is CASTRGGVQPQHF. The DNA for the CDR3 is TGTGCCAGCACCCGGGGAGGGGTTCAGCCCCAGCATTTT.